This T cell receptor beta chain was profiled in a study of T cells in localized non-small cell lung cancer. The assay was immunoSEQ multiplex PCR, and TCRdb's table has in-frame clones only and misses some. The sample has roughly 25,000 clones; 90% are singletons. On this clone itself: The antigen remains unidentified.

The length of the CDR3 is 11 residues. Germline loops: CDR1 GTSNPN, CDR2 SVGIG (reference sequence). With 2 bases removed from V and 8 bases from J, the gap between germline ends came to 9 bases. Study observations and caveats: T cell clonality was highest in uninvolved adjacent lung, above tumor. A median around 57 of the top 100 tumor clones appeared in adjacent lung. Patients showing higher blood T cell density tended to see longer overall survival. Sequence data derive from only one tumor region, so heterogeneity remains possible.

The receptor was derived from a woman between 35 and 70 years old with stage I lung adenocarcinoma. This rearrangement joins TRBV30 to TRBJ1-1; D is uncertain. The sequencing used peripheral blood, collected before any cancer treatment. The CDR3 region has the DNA TGTGCCTGGAGTCCAGTCAGAGAAGCTTTCTTT. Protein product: CAWSPVREAFF.